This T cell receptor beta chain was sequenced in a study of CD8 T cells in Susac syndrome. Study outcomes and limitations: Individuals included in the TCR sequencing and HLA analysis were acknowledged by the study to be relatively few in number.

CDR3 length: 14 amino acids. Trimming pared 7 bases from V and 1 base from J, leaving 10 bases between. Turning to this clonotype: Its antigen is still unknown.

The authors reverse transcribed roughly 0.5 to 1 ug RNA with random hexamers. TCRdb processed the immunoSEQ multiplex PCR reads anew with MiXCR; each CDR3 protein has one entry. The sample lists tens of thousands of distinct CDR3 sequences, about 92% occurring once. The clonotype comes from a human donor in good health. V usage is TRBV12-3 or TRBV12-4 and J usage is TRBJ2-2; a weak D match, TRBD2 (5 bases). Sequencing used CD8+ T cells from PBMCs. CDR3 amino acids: CASKERLNTGELFF. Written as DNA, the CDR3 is TGTGCCAGCAAGGAGCGGTTGAACACCGGGGAGCTGTTTTTT.